Described below is a single TCR beta chain sequence and its context. The antigen remains undetermined. Germline-derived CDR1 and CDR2 are SQVTM and ANQGSEA. The length of the CDR3 is 14 residues. This sample stems from a study of monozygotic twins with inflammatory bowel disease. TCRdb derives one entry per CDR3 protein from the 5' RACE reads, leaving out DNA. Here the sample table reports approximately 160,000 distinct CDR3 sequences. Overall study findings and caveats: Limited power may explain why concordant and discordant twins showed no difference in repertoire similarity. Clonotype sharing was lower in IBD patients than healthy twins, most markedly with disease activity.

This receptor was identified in a human donor with ulcerative colitis or Crohn's disease, or a healthy co-twin of an affected twin (not recorded which). V and J are TRBV29-1 and TRBJ2-1; TCRdb picks TRBD2, but there is no DNA to check that call. Sequenced material: blood. The CDR3 here is CSVDVSGLYNEQFF.